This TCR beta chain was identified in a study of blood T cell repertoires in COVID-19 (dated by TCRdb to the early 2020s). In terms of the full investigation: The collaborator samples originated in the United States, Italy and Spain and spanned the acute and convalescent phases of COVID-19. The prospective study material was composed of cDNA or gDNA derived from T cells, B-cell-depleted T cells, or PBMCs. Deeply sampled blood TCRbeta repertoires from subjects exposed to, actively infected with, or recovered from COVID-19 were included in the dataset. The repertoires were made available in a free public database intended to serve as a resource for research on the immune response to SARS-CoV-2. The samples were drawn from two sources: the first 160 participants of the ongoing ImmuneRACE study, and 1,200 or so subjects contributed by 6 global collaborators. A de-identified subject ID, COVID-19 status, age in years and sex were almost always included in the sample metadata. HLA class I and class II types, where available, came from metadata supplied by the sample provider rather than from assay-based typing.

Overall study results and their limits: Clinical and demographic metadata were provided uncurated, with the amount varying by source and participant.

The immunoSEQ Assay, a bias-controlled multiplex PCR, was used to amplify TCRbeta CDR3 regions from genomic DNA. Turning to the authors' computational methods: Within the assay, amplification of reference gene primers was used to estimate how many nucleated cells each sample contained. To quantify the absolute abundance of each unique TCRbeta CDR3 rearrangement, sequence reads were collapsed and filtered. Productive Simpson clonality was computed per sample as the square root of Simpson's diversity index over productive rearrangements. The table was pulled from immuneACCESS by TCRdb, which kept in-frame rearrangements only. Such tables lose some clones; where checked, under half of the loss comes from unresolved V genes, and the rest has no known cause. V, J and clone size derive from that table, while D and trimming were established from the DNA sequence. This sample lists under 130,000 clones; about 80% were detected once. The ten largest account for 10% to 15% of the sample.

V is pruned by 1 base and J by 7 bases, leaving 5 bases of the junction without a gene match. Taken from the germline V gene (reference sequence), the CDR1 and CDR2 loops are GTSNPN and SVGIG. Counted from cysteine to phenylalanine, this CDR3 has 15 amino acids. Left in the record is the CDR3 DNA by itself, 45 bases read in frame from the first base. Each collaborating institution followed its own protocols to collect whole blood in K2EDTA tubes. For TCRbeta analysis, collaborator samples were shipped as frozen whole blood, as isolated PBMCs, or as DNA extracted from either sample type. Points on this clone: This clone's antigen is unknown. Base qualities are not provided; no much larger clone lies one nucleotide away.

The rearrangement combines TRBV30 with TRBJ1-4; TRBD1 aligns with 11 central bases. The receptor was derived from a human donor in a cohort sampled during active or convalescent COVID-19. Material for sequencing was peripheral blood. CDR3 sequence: CAWSARDRGAEKLFF. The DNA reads TGTGCCTGGAGTGCCCGGGACAGGGGGGCTGAAAAACTGTTTTTT.